The 5 T cell receptor beta chains listed next were all sequenced from one sample in a study of T cells in Graves' hyperthyroidism and ophthalmopathy. Amplified TCR beta CDR3 regions derived from RNA transcripts. Carried out on the TCR CDR3, a first-round RT-PCR used the HTBI primer set. TCRdb analysed the multiplex PCR reads with MiXCR anew, one entry per CDR3 protein. The data contain hundreds of thousands of distinct CDR3 sequences, roughly 15% of them singletons. The sequenced sample was blood. These receptors were taken from a man younger than 35 with Graves' ophthalmopathy.

This clonotype was seen repeatedly, ten times or more. The rearrangement links TRBV6-1 to TRBJ2-7, with TRBD1 identical over 10 bases. V lost 6 bases to trimming and J lost 2 bases; unmatched junction nucleotides: 7. CDR1 MNHNS and CDR2 SASEGT come from the germline V gene. The CDR3 length is 15 residues. CDR3 DNA sequence: TGTGCCAGCAGAGTTTTGGGACAGGGGACCTACGAGCAGTACTTC. Translating gives CASRVLGQGTYEQYF.

This clonotype was seen more than once but under ten times. V gene TRBV27 combines with J gene TRBJ1-1; D possibly corresponds to TRBD1 (5 bases). This CDR3 is 13 amino acids long. From germline, CDR1 is MNHEY and CDR2 SMNVEV (reference sequence). V was clipped by 1 base and J by 7 bases, with 10 bases between them. CDR3 protein: CASSLYSGVEAFF. CDR3 DNA: TGTGCCAGCAGTTTATATTCGGGGGTTGAAGCTTTCTTT.

This clonotype was detected many times. The V call is TRBV5-4, the J call TRBJ2-7, with a tentative D call TRBD1 (9 bases). The CDR3 has 16 residues. Per the germline V gene, CDR1 is SGHNT and CDR2 is YYREEE (reference sequence). V gave up 4 bases and J gave up 6 bases, with 23 bases separating them. As DNA, the CDR3 is TGTGCCAGCAGCCTCACGGGGGGGACAGGGTGGGGCGAGCAGTACTTC. Protein product: CASSLTGGTGWGEQYF.

This clonotype showed up many times. The rearrangement uses TRBV6-1 and TRBJ2-2, with D perhaps matching TRBD1 or TRBD2 (5 bases each). Germline values: CDR1 MNHNS, CDR2 SASEGT. The CDR3 extends over 18 amino acids. V was pared by 8 bases and J by 0 bases, with 22 bases between. The CDR3 coding sequence is TGTGCCAGCCGTGGACTTGAACAGGATCAACCGAACACCGGGGAGCTGTTTTTT. It encodes CASRGLEQDQPNTGELFF.

In the case of this clonotype: A much bigger clone sits one base away, suggesting this may be a read error. The chain employs TRBV9 and TRBJ2-7, with 8 bases aligning to TRBD1. CDR3 size: 16 residues. The germline CDR1 and CDR2 sequences are SGDLS and YYNGEE. After removal of 3 bases from V and 2 bases from J, the junction contained 10 bases not matched to a gene. CDR3 DNA: TGTGCCAGCAGCGCAGCCCGACAGGGGTTCCCCTACGAGCAGTACTTC. It is translated as CASSAARQGFPYEQYF. The complete variable domain, with remaining parts taken from reference TRBV9 and TRBJ2-7, reads DSGVTQTPKHLITATGQRVTLRCSPRSGDLSVYWYQQSLDQGLQFLIQYYNGEERAKGNILERFSAQQFPDLHSELNLSSLELGDSALYFCASSAARQGFPYEQYFGPGTRLTVT.